One and the same sample provided the 23 T cell receptor beta chains below, sequenced in a study of molecular identifiers for immune sequencing clone quantification. TCRdb recomputed calls from the PCR reads with MiXCR, one row per CDR3 protein. Of about half a million distinct CDR3 sequences listed, about 25% are singletons. The sequencing input was naive CD8+ T cells from blood, with Jurkat cell RNA spiked in. The subset was: FACS-sorted CD8+CD4-CCR7+CD45RA+ naive T cells. The receptor source for this set is a human donor in good health. Some libraries in this study had Jurkat cell RNA spiked in.

For this clonotype: With a much larger clone just one base away, this may be a read error. The chain uses TRBV7-9 and TRBJ2-7; tentatively, D is TRBD1 or TRBD2 (6 bases each). The CDR3 consists of 11 residues. The germline gives CDR1 SEHNR, CDR2 FQNEAQ (reference sequence). CDR3 in amino acids: CASRGGYGQYF. The CDR3 DNA is TGTGCCAGCAGAGGGGGGTACGGGCAGTACTTC.

As concerns this clonotype: A clone one base away is much larger, so this may be a read error. The CDR3 does not end in the conserved phenylalanine or tryptophan, so this is likely a read error. V and J are TRBV29-1 and TRBJ2-7; TRBD1 aligns across 7 bases. Germline values: CDR1 SQVTM, CDR2 ANQGSEA. The CDR3 loop spans 15 amino acids. V lost 6 bases, J lost 4 bases, and 15 bases stayed unmatched. For the CDR3, the DNA is TGCAGCGTCGAGCTTCCGGGACAGACGTTGTACGAGCAGTACCTC. It encodes CSVELPGQTLYEQYL.

The chain combines TRBV19 with TRBJ2-7, with 8 nucleotides matching TRBD1. The CDR3 is made up of 15 amino acids. Germline trimming cut 5 bases from V and 3 bases from J; bases unmatched to any gene: 9. In germline, CDR1 is LNHDA, CDR2 SQIVND (reference sequence). The CDR3 spells CASSSPGQAYYEQYF. CDR3 coding DNA: TGTGCCAGTAGTTCCCCGGGACAGGCCTACTACGAGCAGTACTTC.

V is TRBV15 and J is TRBJ2-7, with D possibly TRBD1 on 5 matching bases. Looked up from germline, CDR1 is LNHNV and CDR2 is YYDKDF (reference sequence). CDR3 length: 15 amino acids. Trimming cost V 0 bases and J 3 bases, with 12 bases left between them. The DNA of the CDR3 is TGTGCCACCAGCAGAGATTGGGGCGCTCGCTACGAGCAGTACTTC. Translated, it gives CATSRDWGARYEQYF.

As concerns this clonotype: A much larger clonotype is one base distant, so this may be a read error. The CDR3 region is CASRTDRGGPMKTEAFF. In DNA form, the CDR3 reads TGTGCCAGCAGGACGGACAGGGGAGGACCAATGAAAACTGAAGCTTTCTTT. The rearrangement links TRBV4-2 to TRBJ1-1; 9 positions match TRBD1. The CDR3 loop spans 17 amino acids. Germline assignment: CDR1 LGHNA and CDR2 YNFKEQ.

This clonotype was seen repeatedly, ten times or more. J is TRBJ1-4 and V is TRBV7-9; D is unclear. CDR1 and CDR2 (germline): SEHNR, FQNEAQ (reference sequence). The CDR3 consists of 15 residues. Deletions cut 5 bases from V and 2 bases from J, with 12 bases between. In DNA, the CDR3 is TGTGCCAGCAGCCCCCGGGGTGGTACTAATGAAAAACTGTTTTTT. Amino acid sequence: CASSPRGGTNEKLFF.

Comment on this clonotype: This may arise from a read error, as a much more abundant clone is one base away. No DNA is shown, since the ends of the CDR3 on it are uncertain; the CDR3 is the one TCRdb lists. The chain's CDR3 is CASSTWGEGNQPRHF. The V call is TRBV19, the J call TRBJ1-5. Looked up from germline, CDR1 is LNHDA and CDR2 is SQIVND (reference sequence). The CDR3 sequence runs 15 residues, both termini included.

The chain is built from TRBV4-2 and TRBJ2-1; possibly TRBD1 for D (5 bases). Trimming took off 8 bases at V and 8 bases at J, with 22 bases between the two ends. The CDR3 is made up of 15 amino acids. Per the germline V gene, CDR1 is LGHNA and CDR2 is YNFKEQ. The chain's CDR3 is CASRPAPGSGHEQFF. The CDR3 coding sequence is TGTGCCAGCCGCCCAGCGCCAGGGTCGGGTCATGAGCAGTTCTTC.

V is TRBV12-3 or TRBV12-4 and J is TRBJ2-1; D remains ambiguous. Trimming took off 6 bases at V and 8 bases at J, with 14 bases between the two ends. The CDR3 has 13 residues. The CDR3 DNA follows: TGTGCCAGCAGGACGGGTATTTGGGATGAGCAGTTCTTC. Translated, it gives CASRTGIWDEQFF.

Only a few counts were recorded for this clonotype. The V call is TRBV27, the J call TRBJ2-6; D remains ambiguous. The CDR3 totals 14 residues. Germline loops: CDR1 MNHEY, CDR2 SMNVEV (reference sequence). Trimming left V 6 bases short and J 0 bases short, with 6 bases between. CDR3 protein: CASRVSSGANVLTF. CDR3 bases: TGTGCCAGCAGGGTTAGCTCTGGGGCCAACGTCCTGACTTTC.

V is TRBV10-2 and J is TRBJ2-3, with 8 bases that match TRBD2. The CDR3 has 16 amino acids. J was trimmed by 0 bases and V by 4 bases; bases with no gene match: 6. CDR1 and CDR2 from the germline V gene are WSHSY and SAAADI. The CDR3 region is CASSGRSGGSTDTQYF. The DNA for the CDR3 is TGCGCCAGCAGTGGTCGGTCGGGGGGGAGCACAGATACGCAGTATTTT.

In this sample, this clonotype turned up many times. The V and J genes are TRBV3-1 and TRBJ2-7; no clear D gene. The CDR3 totals 13 residues. Looked up from germline, CDR1 is LGHDT and CDR2 is YNNKEL (reference sequence). With 5 bases removed from V and 1 base from J, the gap between germline ends came to 9 bases. The CDR3 here is CASSAGHSYEQYF. The CDR3 region has the DNA TGTGCCAGCAGCGCTGGCCATTCCTACGAGCAGTACTTC.

The table lists this clonotype with many counts. This chain uses TRBV12-5 with TRBJ1-1; 9 bases match TRBD1. Germline assignment: CDR1 LGHNT and CDR2 FRNRAP. V was pared by 1 base and J by 6 bases, with 9 bases of the junction left unmatched. The CDR3 totals 16 residues. Here the CDR3 reads CASGLEPGQGKAEAFF. The CDR3 nucleotides read TGTGCTAGTGGTTTGGAGCCGGGACAGGGAAAAGCTGAAGCTTTCTTT.

This clonotype occurred many times. J is TRBJ2-5 and V is TRBV4-3, with TRBD2 matching over 12 bases. This CDR3 has 16 amino acids. V lost 4 bases and J lost 0; bases outside the gene matches: 3. Germline V lookup: CDR1 LGHNA, CDR2 YSLEER. As DNA, the CDR3 is TGCGCCAGCAGCCCTAGACTAGCGGGGGACCAAGAGACCCAGTACTTC. Its protein product is CASSPRLAGDQETQYF.

V usage is TRBV27 and J usage is TRBJ2-2; D is undetermined. V was cut by 5 bases and J by 5 bases, with 15 bases left in between. This CDR3 region has 15 residues. Germline V CDR1 and CDR2: MNHEY, SMNVEV (reference sequence). This chain's CDR3 is CASSAGLRWTGELFF. The CDR3 DNA is TGTGCCAGCAGTGCCGGGCTCCGGTGGACCGGGGAGCTGTTTTTT.

As regards this clonotype: A clone one base away is much larger, so this may be a read error. V usage is TRBV6-6 and J usage is TRBJ2-7; tentative D call: TRBD2 (5 bases). The germline V gene has CDR1 MNHNY and CDR2 SVGAGI (reference sequence). V lost 2 bases, J lost 1 base, and 6 bases lay in between. CDR3 length equals 13 residues. The CDR3 region has the DNA TGTGCCAGCAGTTACGGGGAGTCCTACGAGCAGTACTTC. Amino acids: CASSYGESYEQYF.

This clonotype was counted between two and nine times. J is TRBJ2-1 and V is TRBV4-1, with D maybe TRBD2 (6 bases). The CDR3 contains 17 residues. V lost 1 base and J lost 5, with 18 bases in between. CDR1 is MGHRA, CDR2 YSYEKL, per germline. CDR3 residues: CASSQVAVVVADNEQFF. CDR3 in DNA: TGCGCCAGCAGCCAAGTTGCTGTCGTGGTAGCGGACAATGAGCAGTTCTTC.

The V and J genes are TRBV28 and TRBJ1-1; 8 bases line up with TRBD1. The CDR3 totals 13 residues. CDR1 and CDR2 from the germline V gene are MDHEN and SYDVKM. J lost 5 bases, V lost 7 bases, and 6 bases had no gene match. The CDR3 region has the DNA TGTGCCAGCATTAAGTACAGGGGGACTGAAGCTTTCTTT. Translated, it gives CASIKYRGTEAFF.

This clonotype came up many times. The chain combines TRBV15 with TRBJ2-7, with 10 bases lining up with TRBD2. V shed 6 bases, J shed 4 bases, and the junction held 9 bases outside the gene matches. CDR3 size: 15 residues. Germline V gene data show CDR1 as LNHNV and CDR2 as YYDKDF (reference sequence). The CDR3 sequence is CATSSAGGRGYEQYF. CDR3 nucleotide sequence: TGTGCCACCAGTTCAGCGGGGGGGCGAGGGTACGAGCAGTACTTC.

The V gene is TRBV28, the J gene TRBJ2-2; tentatively, D is TRBD1 (6 bases). Germline assignment: CDR1 MDHEN and CDR2 SYDVKM. The V gene lost 8 bases and the J gene lost 7 bases, with 20 bases spanning the gap. CDR3 length: 15 amino acids. CDR3 residues: CASPMIQGNDGELFF. The CDR3 region has the DNA TGTGCCAGCCCCATGATACAGGGCAATGACGGGGAGCTGTTTTTT.

This clonotype was detected many times. The V call is TRBV20-1, the J call TRBJ1-1; D ambiguous. From germline, CDR1 is DFQATT and CDR2 SNEGSKA (reference sequence). The CDR3 contains 12 residues. Between the trimmed V and J ends, which lost 2 bases and 4 bases, there was a span of 8 bases. The CDR3 DNA reads as TGCAGTGCTAGATCGGGTAGCACTGAAGCTTTCTTT. Translating gives CSARSGSTEAFF.

Remarks on this clonotype: A much larger clone differs by one base, so this may be a read error. The rearrangement joins TRBV28 to TRBJ2-7; 12 nucleotides agree with TRBD2. This CDR3 is 15 amino acids long. Germline loops: CDR1 MDHEN, CDR2 SYDVKM. As DNA, the CDR3 is TGTGCCAGCTGTTTTCGCGGACTAGCGGGAAACGAGCAGTACTTC. Encoded protein: CASCFRGLAGNEQYF.

This clonotype was observed at least ten times. The CDR3 DNA reads TGTGCCAGCTCCGCCAGTCCGAATGACCAAGAGACCCAGTACTTC. Protein sequence: CASSASPNDQETQYF. J is TRBJ2-5 and V is TRBV18; D not certain. Germline lookup yields CDR1 KGHSH and CDR2 LQKENI. Between the trimmed V and J ends, which lost 6 bases and 0 bases, there was a span of 14 bases. This CDR3 contains 15 residues.